The entry that follows covers one TCR beta chain sequence. This CDR3 has 16 residues. V dropped 5 bases and J dropped 0; count of bases not matched to a gene: 5. Per the germline V gene, CDR1 is LNHDA and CDR2 is SQIVND (reference sequence). The data stem from a study of cytomegalovirus exposure and HLA in healthy donors. The PCR contained 60 Vbeta and 13 Jbeta primers. Here immunoSEQ multiplex PCR was the method, and the copy in TCRdb shows in-frame clones only, minus some. The sample shows 200,000 to 250,000 clones, over 65% of them seen only once. The TCR comes from a woman in her sixties in good health and CMV-seropositive. What was sequenced was PBMCs. The chain is built from TRBV19 and TRBJ2-1, with TRBD2 matching 9 bases. For the CDR3, the DNA is TGTGCCAGTAGTCTGGCGGGAGGGGGCTCCTACAATGAGCAGTTCTTC. Its protein is CASSLAGGGSYNEQFF.